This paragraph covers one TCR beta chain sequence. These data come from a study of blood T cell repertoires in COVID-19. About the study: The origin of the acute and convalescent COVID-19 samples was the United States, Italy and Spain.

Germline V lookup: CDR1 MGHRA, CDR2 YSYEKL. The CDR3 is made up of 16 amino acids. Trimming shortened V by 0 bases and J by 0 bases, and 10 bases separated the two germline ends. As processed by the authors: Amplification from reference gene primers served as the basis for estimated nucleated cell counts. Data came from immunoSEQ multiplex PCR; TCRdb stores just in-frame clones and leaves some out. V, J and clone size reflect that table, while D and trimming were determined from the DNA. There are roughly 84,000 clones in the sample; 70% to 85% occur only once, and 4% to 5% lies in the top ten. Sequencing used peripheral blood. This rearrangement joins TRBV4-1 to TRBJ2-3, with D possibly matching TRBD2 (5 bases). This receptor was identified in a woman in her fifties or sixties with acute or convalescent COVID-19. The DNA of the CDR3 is TGCGCCAGCAGCCAAGATCCGGGGTTCAGCACAGATACGCAGTATTTT. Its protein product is CASSQDPGFSTDTQYF.